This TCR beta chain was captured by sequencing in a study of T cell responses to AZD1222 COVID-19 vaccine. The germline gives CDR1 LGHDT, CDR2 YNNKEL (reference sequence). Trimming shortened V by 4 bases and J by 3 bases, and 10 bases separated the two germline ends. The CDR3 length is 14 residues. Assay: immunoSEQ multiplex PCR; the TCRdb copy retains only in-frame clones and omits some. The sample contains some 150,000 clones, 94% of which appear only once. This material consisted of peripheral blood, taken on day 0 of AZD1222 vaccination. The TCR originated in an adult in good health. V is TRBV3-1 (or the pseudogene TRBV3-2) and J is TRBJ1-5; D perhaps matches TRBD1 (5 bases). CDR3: CASSLSGSNQPQHF. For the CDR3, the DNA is TGTGCCAGCAGCCTCTCAGGGTCCAATCAGCCCCAGCATTTT.